These T cell receptor beta chains were read from a single sample in a study of blood T cell repertoires in COVID-19. Some clones are missing from TCRdb's copy, which holds only in-frame ones; the method was immunoSEQ multiplex PCR. The sample consists of around 150,000 clones, over 75% of them appearing once. Sample: PBMCs or T cells enriched from blood (not recorded which). The receptor source for this set is a man aged 50 or older who had recovered from COVID-19. Both conserved end residues are part of each CDR3. D genes are given only for firm matches. The size entry is marked missing in some rows and otherwise reads once, few, many or a size class.

cdr3_length | j_call | v_call | d_call | clone_size | cdr3_nt | cdr3_aa
16 | TRBJ1-2 | TRBV5-1 | TRBD1 | NA | TGCGCCAGCAGCCTAGAAACAGGGGCCTCTAACTATGGCTACACCTTC | CASSLETGASNYGYTF
15 | TRBJ1-3 | TRBV19 | TRBD1 | NA | TGTGCCAGTAGTCTTCTGACAGGGAGCGGAAACACCATATATTTT | CASSLLTGSGNTIYF
14 | TRBJ2-5 | TRBV3-1/TRBV3-2 | NA | NA | TGTGCCAGCAGCCAAGCGGGGGGCGGGGAGACCCAGTACTTC | CASSQAGGGETQYF
16 | TRBJ1-1 | TRBV28 | TRBD1 | few | TGTGCCAGCAGTTTAGACGGGACAGCGGGCCGATCTGGGGCTTTCTTT | CASSLDGTAGRSGAFF
16 | TRBJ2-7 | TRBV13 | TRBD2 | NA | TGTGCCAGCAGCTCCGGACTAGCGGGGGGCCCCTACGAGCAGTACTTC | CASSSGLAGGPYEQYF
16 | TRBJ1-2 | TRBV5-1 | TRBD1 | NA | TGCGCCAGCAGCCAACTCCAGGGGGCTATGGTCTATGGCTACACCTTC | CASSQLQGAMVYGYTF
13 | TRBJ2-5 | TRBV2 | NA | NA | TGTGCCAGCAGTGACAAAACGAGAGAGACCCAGTACTTC | CASSDKTRETQYF
12 | TRBJ1-5 | TRBV5-1 | NA | NA | TGCGCCAGCAGCTTGAGTGGCCAGCCCCAGCATTTT | CASSLSGQPQHF
16 | TRBJ2-1 | TRBV5-4 | NA | NA | TGTGCCAGCAGCTTGGAAGCGAATAGGATGGGCAATGAGCAGTTCTTC | CASSLEANRMGNEQFF
15 | TRBJ2-7 | TRBV28 | NA | NA | TGTGCCAGCAGTATCCCCCAGGACAGAAACTACGAGCAGTACTTC | CASSIPQDRNYEQYF
15 | TRBJ2-4 | TRBV5-6 | TRBD2 | NA | TGTGCCAGCAGCTTTCTAGCGGGGGATAAAAACATTCAGTACTTC | CASSFLAGDKNIQYF
15 | TRBJ2-3 | TRBV6-6 | TRBD2 | NA | TGTGCCAGCAGCGGGACTAGCGGGAGTCCGAATACGCAGTATTTT | CASSGTSGSPNTQYF
16 | TRBJ1-3 | TRBV19 | TRBD1 | NA | TGTGCCAGTAATCCGACAGGGATCTTCTCTGGAAACACCATATATTTT | CASNPTGIFSGNTIYF
13 | TRBJ1-1 | TRBV27 | TRBD1 | NA | TGTGCCATCCGGGACAGGGCGGACACTGAAGCTTTCTTT | CAIRDRADTEAFF
15 | TRBJ1-2 | TRBV5-1 | TRBD1 | once | TGCGCCAGCAGCACCGACAGGGGGATGAACTATGGCTACACCTTC | CASSTDRGMNYGYTF
16 | TRBJ1-2 | TRBV9 | NA | NA | TGTGCCAGCAGCGTAGGGGGGCAGGGATCTAACTATGGCTACACCTTC | CASSVGGQGSNYGYTF
15 | TRBJ1-6 | TRBV18 | NA | NA | TGTGCCAGCTCACCAGAGACACAGGGTAATTCACCCCTCCACTTT | CASSPETQGNSPLHF
15 | TRBJ2-2 | TRBV3-1/TRBV3-2 | TRBD2 | NA | TGTGCCAGCAGCCAGAGACTAGCGGTGTCCGGGGAGCTGTTTTTT | CASSQRLAVSGELFF
17 | TRBJ2-7 | TRBV5-1 | NA | NA | TGCGCCAGCAGTCACGGGCTTAGGGGGGGACCCCCCTACGAGCAGTACTTC | CASSHGLRGGPPYEQYF
15 | TRBJ2-7 | TRBV28 | TRBD2 | NA | TGTGCCAGCAGCGTCGGGGGGGCTTCCTCCTACGAGCAGTACTTC | CASSVGGASSYEQYF
16 | TRBJ1-4 | TRBV1 | NA | NA | TGCACCAGCATCACCAACTCGACAGGGAGGAGTGAAAAACTGTTTTTT | CTSITNSTGRSEKLFF
13 | TRBJ2-5 | TRBV29-1 | NA | NA | TGCAGCGTTTTGGGGGGGCTTCAAGAGACCCAGTACTTC | CSVLGGLQETQYF
17 | TRBJ2-2 | TRBV27 | TRBD1 | NA | TGTGCCAGCAGTTTATGGGGACAGACCAGCATTACCGGGGAGCTGTTTTTT | CASSLWGQTSITGELFF
11 | TRBJ1-6 | TRBV28 | NA | NA | TGTGCCAGCATGAGGGATTCACCCCTCCACTTT | CASMRDSPLHF
13 | TRBJ1-2 | TRBV30 | NA | once | TGTGCCTGGAGTTTAAACAGGGAGGGTGGCTACACCTTC | CAWSLNREGGYTF
16 | TRBJ1-2 | TRBV28 | NA | NA | TGTGCCAGCAGCCGTCTGGGCCCCGCCGGAGGTGATGGCTACACCTTC | CASSRLGPAGGDGYTF
17 | TRBJ1-2 | TRBV18 | NA | NA | TGTGCCAGCTCCCGATCGCCAGGTTACCCGTCTCAGGGTGGCTACACCTTC | CASSRSPGYPSQGGYTF
15 | TRBJ1-2 | TRBV2 | TRBD1 | NA | TGTGCCAGCAGGGAGAGGACAGGGGTGAACTATGGCTACACCTTC | CASRERTGVNYGYTF
14 | TRBJ2-5 | TRBV7-3 | TRBD2 | NA | TGTGCTAGCAGCCCCTCGTTCGGGAGGGAGACCCAGTACTTC | CASSPSFGRETQYF
14 | TRBJ2-5 | TRBV18 | TRBD1 | NA | TGTGCCAGCTCACTCGGACAGGGCCAAGAGACCCAGTACTTC | CASSLGQGQETQYF
14 | TRBJ1-6 | TRBV15 | TRBD1 | NA | TGTGCCACCCGATCGACAGGGGCTAGTTCACCCCTCCACTTT | CATRSTGASSPLHF
14 | TRBJ2-5 | TRBV6-5 | NA | NA | TGTGCCAGCAGTTACTCGGGGCCCCTCGAGACCCAGTACTTC | CASSYSGPLETQYF
14 | TRBJ2-2 | TRBV19 | NA | NA | TGTGCCAGTAGTATCCGGGACATCCTCGGGGAGCTGTTTTTT | CASSIRDILGELFF
13 | TRBJ2-7 | TRBV6-5 | TRBD1 | few | TGTGCCAGTCGAAAACAGGGGGCTTACGAGCAGTACTTC | CASRKQGAYEQYF
13 | TRBJ2-2 | TRBV2 | NA | NA | TGTGCCAGCAGTGAAACGGACACCGGGGAGCTGTTTTTT | CASSETDTGELFF
14 | TRBJ1-5 | TRBV7-8 | NA | NA | TGTGCCAGCAGCTCCCGGGACACCTATCAGCCCCAGCATTTT | CASSSRDTYQPQHF
18 | TRBJ2-2 | TRBV5-1 | TRBD2 | NA | TGCGCCAGCAGCTTGGGGCTAGCGGGAGTTCGGAACACCGGGGAGCTGTTTTTT | CASSLGLAGVRNTGELFF
15 | TRBJ2-1 | TRBV9 | NA | few | TGTGCCAGCAGCGTAGTGAGTCAAACAGGGAATGAGCAGTTCTTC | CASSVVSQTGNEQFF
15 | TRBJ2-1 | TRBV30 | NA | NA | TGTGCCTGGAGTGCCCCGGGACTTCAGGGCGATGAGCAGTTCTTC | CAWSAPGLQGDEQFF
14 | TRBJ2-5 | TRBV5-1 | TRBD1 | NA | TGCGCCAGCAGTCTCTGGACAGGGGAAGAGACCCAGTACTTC | CASSLWTGEETQYF
19 | TRBJ2-7 | TRBV5-1 | TRBD2 | NA | TGCGCCAGCAGCTTCGGAGGACTAGCGGGAGGGAGCAATACCTACGAGCAGTACTTC | CASSFGGLAGGSNTYEQYF
15 | TRBJ2-3 | TRBV4-1 | NA | NA | TGCGCCACTCAGCCCGGACAGCGTTTCACAGATACGCAGTATTTT | CATQPGQRFTDTQYF
15 | TRBJ2-7 | TRBV5-1 | TRBD1 | NA | TGCGCCAGCAGCATAGGGACCGGGACAGGGGACGAGCAGTACTTC | CASSIGTGTGDEQYF
11 | TRBJ2-5 | TRBV11-2 | TRBD1 | NA | TGTGCCAGCACAGGGGGAGAGACCCAGTACTTC | CASTGGETQYF
14 | TRBJ2-3 | TRBV9 | TRBD2 | many | TGTGCCAGCAGCGCTAGCGGGAGCACAGATACGCAGTATTTT | CASSASGSTDTQYF